This T cell receptor beta chain is drawn from a study of T cell responses to AZD1222 COVID-19 vaccine. The study, taken as a whole, reports: Donors were chiefly white British, with a greater number of females, and clonal diversity was perhaps underestimated.

The CDR3 has 14 residues. Trimming took off 5 bases at V and 0 bases at J, with 10 bases between the two ends. CDR1 is LNHDA, CDR2 SQIVND, per germline (reference sequence). TCRdb's copy holds only in-frame clones and misses some; the assay was immunoSEQ multiplex PCR. The top ten clones hold roughly 4.4% of a sample with approximately 110,000 clones, around 83% of them seen once. Details on this clone: What it binds is unknown.

Sequencing used peripheral blood, obtained 28 days after the second AZD1222 dose. The chain combines TRBV19 with TRBJ1-1, with unresolved D. This TCR came from an adult who received the AZD1222 COVID-19 vaccine. The CDR3 here is CASSSGPLNTEAFF. Here the CDR3 DNA reads TGTGCCAGTAGTTCGGGTCCCCTGAACACTGAAGCTTTCTTT.